This is a list of T cell receptor beta chains from one sample in a study of blood T cell repertoires in COVID-19. Here immunoSEQ multiplex PCR was the method, and the copy in TCRdb shows in-frame clones only, minus some. The sample holds roughly 100,000 clones, roughly 80% seen once. Sample: peripheral blood. The receptor source for this set is a woman aged 80 or over with acute or convalescent COVID-19. CDR3s include the opening cysteine and the closing phenylalanine or tryptophan. The order of the fields is J gene, V gene, D gene, clone size, CDR3 DNA, CDR3 protein. A D gene is named only where the DNA matches it firmly. Clone size appears in some rows only: once, few, many, or a class for an expanded clone.

TRBJ2-7	TRBV28	TRBD1	.	TGTGCCAGCAGTCTCGGACAGGGCTACGAGCAGTACTTC	CASSLGQGYEQYF
TRBJ2-7	TRBV27	TRBD2	.	TGTGCCAGCAGTATAATTCGGCCTAGGCGGGAGCAGTCCTACGAGCAGTACTTC	CASSIIRPRREQSYEQYF
TRBJ2-1	TRBV7-9	.	.	TGTGCCAGCAGCTTAGCTCAACTCAATGAGCAGTTCTTC	CASSLAQLNEQFF
TRBJ1-1	TRBV19	.	.	TGTGCCAGTAGTATTGTGGCAGGGAAGAACACTGAAGCTTTCTTT	CASSIVAGKNTEAFF
TRBJ2-1	TRBV24-1	TRBD2	.	TGTGCCACCAGTGACATCCGACTAGCGGGAGTTGAGCAGTTCTTC	CATSDIRLAGVEQFF
TRBJ2-2	TRBV28	TRBD2	once	TGTGCCAGCTCCGGGAGGGGCGCCGGGGAGCTGTTTTTT	CASSGRGAGELFF
TRBJ2-1	TRBV30	TRBD2	.	TGTGCCTGGAGCGTTACCTGGACTAGCGGGAGGACCTTCTACAATGAGCAGTTCTTC	CAWSVTWTSGRTFYNEQFF
TRBJ2-3	TRBV18	TRBD1	.	TGTGCCAGCTCACCACTCGGACAGGGTACAGATACGCAGTATTTT	CASSPLGQGTDTQYF
TRBJ2-1	TRBV5-1	.	.	TGCGCCAGCAGCCCCCTTATAGCGGTAAACTACAATGAGCAGTTCTTC	CASSPLIAVNYNEQFF
TRBJ2-7	TRBV6-6	.	.	TGTGCCAGCAGCCCCGGGGTTCTTGGCACCTACGAGCAGTACTTC	CASSPGVLGTYEQYF
TRBJ2-1	TRBV6-2/TRBV6-3	.	once	TGTGCCAGCAGTTACTCAATCGGGAGCGCCTACAATGAGCAGTTCTTC	CASSYSIGSAYNEQFF
TRBJ1-1	TRBV7-9	TRBD1	.	TGTGCCAGCAGCTTAGAGGGGGCGAGTAGCACTGAAGCTTTCTTT	CASSLEGASSTEAFF
TRBJ1-1	TRBV7-9	.	.	TGTGCCAGCAGCCGGGGACTTGGCACTGAAGCTTTCTTT	CASSRGLGTEAFF
TRBJ2-3	TRBV10-3	.	.	TGTGCCATCAGGGACTTCACAGATACGCAGTATTTT	CAIRDFTDTQYF
TRBJ2-7	TRBV5-5	.	.	TGTGCCAGCAGCACCGGGACAACCTTCTACGAGCAGTACTTC	CASSTGTTFYEQYF
TRBJ1-4	TRBV11-1	TRBD1	.	TGTGCCAGCAGCTTCAGACAGGGCTCGGCTAATGAAAAACTGTTTTTT	CASSFRQGSANEKLFF
TRBJ2-1	TRBV30	.	.	TGTGCCTGGAGTGTACGCGCTGGTGGTTACAATGAGCAGTTCTTC	CAWSVRAGGYNEQFF
TRBJ1-3	TRBV5-8	.	.	TGTGCCAGCAGCTTGCAGGGAATGGATGGAAACACCATATATTTT	CASSLQGMDGNTIYF
TRBJ1-2	TRBV28	TRBD1	once	TGTGCCAGCACCGACAGGGTCGATTACGGCTACACCTTC	CASTDRVDYGYTF
TRBJ2-3	TRBV5-1	.	few	TGCGCCAGCAGCTTGAAGGGGTCAGATACGCAGTATTTT	CASSLKGSDTQYF
TRBJ1-2	TRBV18	.	.	TGTGCCAGCTCACCACCATACAGGGAGGGAAACTATGGCTACACCTTC	CASSPPYREGNYGYTF
TRBJ1-1	TRBV6-6	.	.	TGTGCCAGCAGTTACGGTTTGGCAGGGGAGAACACTGAAGCTTTCTTT	CASSYGLAGENTEAFF
TRBJ2-5	TRBV7-2	.	.	TGTGCCAGCAGCTTAGGGGGGCCAGAGACCCAGTACTTC	CASSLGGPETQYF
TRBJ1-2	TRBV18	TRBD1	.	TGTGCCAGCTCACCGGGGACAGGGACCTTCAACTATGGCTACACCTTC	CASSPGTGTFNYGYTF
TRBJ2-3	TRBV5-4	TRBD1	.	TGTGCCAGCAGCTGGACACAGGGGGCAGAAGATACGCAGTATTTT	CASSWTQGAEDTQYF
TRBJ1-1	TRBV18	.	.	TGTGCCAGCTCATCCATGAACACTGAAGCTTTCTTT	CASSSMNTEAFF
TRBJ1-1	TRBV9	.	.	TGTGCCAGCAGCGTAGACAGGAACACTGAAGCTTTCTTT	CASSVDRNTEAFF
TRBJ2-3	TRBV2	.	few	TGTGCCAGCAGCAGGGAGGTCGGCACAGATACGCAGTATTTT	CASSREVGTDTQYF
TRBJ1-5	TRBV21-1	.	.	TGTGCCAGCAGCGCTATGTTCGTGTGGGGGGGCAATCAGCCCCAGCATTTT	CASSAMFVWGGNQPQHF
TRBJ2-5	TRBV5-4	TRBD1	.	TGTGCCAGCAGCGTTGGTGGGGAGACAGGGTCGAAGACCCAGTACTTC	CASSVGGETGSKTQYF
TRBJ2-7	TRBV5-4	TRBD2	.	TGTGCCAGCAGCTCTCCGAGCGGGAGCTCCTACGAGCAGTACTTC	CASSSPSGSSYEQYF
TRBJ2-7	TRBV7-2	TRBD1	.	TGTGCCAGCAGCCCACAGGGGGCAGTCGACGAGCAGTACTTC	CASSPQGAVDEQYF
TRBJ1-1	TRBV6-6	TRBD1	.	TGTGCCAGCACCAGAGAGGACAGGGCTTTCTTT	CASTREDRAFF
TRBJ2-6	TRBV7-9	.	.	TGTGCCAGCAGCTCACAGGGGAGGTATTCTGGGGCCAACGTCCTGACTTTC	CASSSQGRYSGANVLTF
TRBJ2-1	TRBV5-1	TRBD1	once	TGCGCCAGCAGCTCCGACAGGGGCAATGAGCAGTTCTTC	CASSSDRGNEQFF
TRBJ2-7	TRBV28	TRBD1	.	TGTGCCAGCAGTTTGGGGGGACAGGGCTACGAGCAGTACTTC	CASSLGGQGYEQYF
TRBJ2-5	TRBV29-1	.	.	TGCAGCGTAGGACAGTACCAAGAGACCCAGTACTTC	CSVGQYQETQYF
TRBJ2-5	TRBV7-2	TRBD2	.	TGTGCCAGCAGCTCTAGAGCTAGCGGGAGAGAGACCCAGTACTTC	CASSSRASGRETQYF
TRBJ2-1	TRBV11-2	.	few	TGTGCCAGCAGCTTAGGGGGGACTCCTTACAATGAGCAGTTCTTC	CASSLGGTPYNEQFF
TRBJ1-1	TRBV7-2	TRBD1	many	TGTGCCAGCAGCTGGGACAGATTGAACACTGAAGCTTTCTTT	CASSWDRLNTEAFF
TRBJ2-7	TRBV4-1	TRBD2	.	TGCGCCAGCAGCCAAGCGAGCGGGGCTCGTCACGAGCAGTACTTC	CASSQASGARHEQYF
TRBJ2-2	TRBV7-2	TRBD2	once	TGTGCCAGCAGCCTGGCTAGCGGGAGGGCCAGGGGGACCGGGGAGCTGTTTTTT	CASSLASGRARGTGELFF
TRBJ1-2	TRBV27	.	few	TGTGCCAGCAGTTCCGGGGTCCCTCGTTCTGGCTACACCTTC	CASSSGVPRSGYTF
TRBJ2-1	TRBV7-9	TRBD1	.	TGTGCCAGCAGCTTCGCGACAGGGGGCTCCTACAATGAGCAGTTCTTC	CASSFATGGSYNEQFF
TRBJ2-3	TRBV3-1/TRBV3-2	.	.	TGTGCCAGCAGCCAAGATTGGCACTCTTCCCGAGGCCGCACAGATACGCAGTATTTT	CASSQDWHSSRGRTDTQYF